One sample yielded the 11 T cell receptor beta chains listed below, sequenced in a study of blood T cell repertoires in COVID-19 (dated by TCRdb to 2020 to 2021). The method behind the library was the immunoSEQ multiplex PCR assay. TCRdb re-hosts the immuneACCESS table, in-frame sequences only. Its copies lack some clones; in the studies checked, an unresolved V gene accounts for under half of them, and the cause for the rest is not known. A total of fewer than 350,000 clones appear in this sample, roughly 90% of them only once. The ten largest clonotypes hold roughly 2% of the sample. Specimen: PBMCs or T cells enriched from blood (not recorded which). Receptors originate from a woman in her thirties or forties with acute COVID-19.

This clone was seen only a few times. Germline is not matched at one junction end, which may reflect a read error. This chain joins TRBV3-1 (or the pseudogene TRBV3-2) and TRBJ2-3; tentative D call: TRBD1 (5 bases). The CDR3 is 15 amino acids. Germline CDR1 reads LGHDT; CDR2 reads YNNKEL (reference sequence). The CDR3 DNA reads TGTGCCAGCACCCAATCCTGGGGCAGGCCAGATACGCAGTATTTT. Its translation: CASTQSWGRPDTQYF.

The chain couples TRBV18 to TRBJ1-1; TRBD1 might be the D (5 bases). This CDR3 region has 14 residues. Per germline, CDR1 KGHSH and CDR2 LQKENI. V gave up 3 bases and J gave up 3 bases, with 11 bases separating them. CDR3 bases: TGTGCCAGCTCACCGGGGCCTGCGTACACTGAAGCTTTCTTT. Its translation: CASSPGPAYTEAFF.

The CDR3 sequence is CASRGQGLYGYTF. The CDR3 DNA follows: TGTGCCAGTAGGGGACAGGGACTCTATGGCTACACCTTC. The chain has TRBV19 and TRBJ1-2; 9 positions match TRBD1. Germline trimming cut 6 bases from V and 4 bases from J; bases unmatched to any gene: 3. The CDR3 covers 13 residues. CDR1 and CDR2 (germline): LNHDA, SQIVND (reference sequence). Complete variable domain (other parts from reference TRBV19 and TRBJ1-2): DGGITQSPKYLFRKEGQNVTLSCEQNLNHDAMYWYRQDPGQGLRLIYYSQIVNDFQKGDIAEGYSVSREKKESFPLTVTSAQKNPTAFYLCASRGQGLYGYTFGSGTRLTVV.

This clone is a singleton in its sample. The V and J genes are TRBV5-5 and TRBJ2-1; D might be TRBD1 (6 bases). Germline V gene data show CDR1 as SGHKS and CDR2 as YYEKEE (reference sequence). This CDR3 spans 14 amino acids. V was cut by 4 bases and J by 8 bases, with 16 bases left in between. The CDR3 sequence is CASSPQTGPDEQFF. DNA of the CDR3: TGTGCCAGCAGCCCCCAGACAGGTCCCGATGAGCAGTTCTTC.

The chain combines TRBV19 with TRBJ2-7; D remains unclear. The CDR3 has 13 residues. V was cut by 2 bases and J by 3 bases, with 8 bases left in between. Germline lookup yields CDR1 LNHDA and CDR2 SQIVND (reference sequence). CDR3 sequence reads: CASSITSRYEQYF. The DNA for the CDR3 is TGTGCCAGTAGTATAACTTCCCGCTACGAGCAGTACTTC.

The genes are TRBV18 and TRBJ1-2, with D maybe TRBD1 (5 bases). Trimming took 3 bases from V and 6 from J, leaving 11 bases between them. Germline CDR1 KGHSH, CDR2 LQKENI. The CDR3 has 13 residues. The CDR3 DNA sequence: TGTGCCAGCTCACCTCTCAGGGATCATGGCTACACCTTC. Translating gives CASSPLRDHGYTF.

This rearrangement joins TRBV11-2 to TRBJ2-1, with TRBD2 identical over 8 bases. This CDR3 has 16 amino acids. CDR1 is SGHAT and CDR2 is FQNNGV in the germline V gene. V lost 2 bases and J lost 4; bases outside the gene matches: 7. CDR3 in amino acids: CASSLPAGGGYNEQFF. The DNA of the CDR3 is TGTGCCAGCAGCTTACCGGCGGGGGGCGGTTACAATGAGCAGTTCTTC.

The chain combines TRBV18 with TRBJ2-1, with TRBD2 matching 9 bases. The CDR3 is 16 residues long. The V gene's germline CDR1 is KGHSH and CDR2 LQKENI. V trimming: 3 bases; J trimming: 5 bases; junction bases outside the gene matches: 8. In DNA, the CDR3 is TGTGCCAGCTCACCCCTGAGAGCGGGGGGAAACAATGAGCAGTTCTTC. Translating it yields CASSPLRAGGNNEQFF.

This chain's CDR3 is CASSPYNGNQPQHF. In nucleotides, the CDR3 is TGTGCCAGCTCACCATACAATGGCAATCAGCCCCAGCATTTT. This chain uses TRBV18 with TRBJ1-5; the D is unclear. Trimming stripped 2 bases from V and 2 bases from J, with 7 bases between. Germline V lookup: CDR1 KGHSH, CDR2 LQKENI. This CDR3 region has 14 residues.

The chain combines TRBV10-2 with TRBJ2-7, with D possibly matching TRBD1 (6 bases). The CDR3 sequence is 14 residues long. V gave up 7 bases and J gave up 4 bases, with 17 bases separating them. CDR1 is WSHSY, CDR2 SAAADI, per germline. CDR3 bases: TGCGCCAGCAACATCCGGGACACCTATTACGAGCAGTACTTC. Its translation: CASNIRDTYYEQYF.

The rearrangement links TRBV2 to TRBJ2-3, with 7 positions matching TRBD1. Germline lookup yields CDR1 SNHLY and CDR2 FYNNEI. The junction had 3 bases not matched to a gene; V was cut back by 6 bases and J by 6 bases. This CDR3 has 12 residues. CDR3 DNA: TGTGCCAGCAGAAAGGGGGCGGATACGCAGTATTTT. The encoded protein is CASRKGADTQYF.